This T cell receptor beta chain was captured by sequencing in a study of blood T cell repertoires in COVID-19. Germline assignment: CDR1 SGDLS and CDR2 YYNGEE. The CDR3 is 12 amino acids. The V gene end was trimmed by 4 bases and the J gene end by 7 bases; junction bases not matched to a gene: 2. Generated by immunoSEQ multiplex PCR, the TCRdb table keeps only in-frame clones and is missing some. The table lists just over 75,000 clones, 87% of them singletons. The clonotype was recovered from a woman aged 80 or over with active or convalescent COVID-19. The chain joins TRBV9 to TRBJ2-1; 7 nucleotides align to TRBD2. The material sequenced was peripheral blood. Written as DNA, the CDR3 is TGTGCCAGCAGCTCCGGGAGGAATGAGCAGTTCTTC. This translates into CASSSGRNEQFF. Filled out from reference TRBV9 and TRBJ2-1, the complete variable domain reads DSGVTQTPKHLITATGQRVTLRCSPRSGDLSVYWYQQSLDQGLQFLIQYYNGEERAKGNILERFSAQQFPDLHSELNLSSLELGDSALYFCASSSGRNEQFFGPGTRLTVL.